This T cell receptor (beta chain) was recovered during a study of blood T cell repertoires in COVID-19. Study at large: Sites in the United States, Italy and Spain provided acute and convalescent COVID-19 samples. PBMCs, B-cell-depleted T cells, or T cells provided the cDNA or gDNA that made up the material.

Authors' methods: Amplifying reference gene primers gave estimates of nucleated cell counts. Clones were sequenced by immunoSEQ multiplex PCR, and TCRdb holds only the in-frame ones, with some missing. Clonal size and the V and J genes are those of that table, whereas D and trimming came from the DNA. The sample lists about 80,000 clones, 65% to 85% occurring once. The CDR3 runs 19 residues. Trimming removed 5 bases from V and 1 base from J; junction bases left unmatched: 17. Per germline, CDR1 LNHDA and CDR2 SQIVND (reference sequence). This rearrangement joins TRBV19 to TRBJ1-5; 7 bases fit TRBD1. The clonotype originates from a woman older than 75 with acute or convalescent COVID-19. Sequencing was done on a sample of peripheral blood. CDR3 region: CASSRHRRQGSISNQPQHF. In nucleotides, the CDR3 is TGTGCCAGTAGTCGCCACCGTAGACAGGGATCCATCAGCAATCAGCCCCAGCATTTT.